Below are 2 T cell receptor beta chains sequenced from a single sample in a study of blood T cells in healthy people across ages. For the second PCR, which ran for about 7 to 11 cycles, a sample-barcoded 5' primer and a J-beta primer mix were used. TCRdb re-called the 5' RACE reads with MiXCR, one entry per CDR3 protein. The table shows around 850,000 distinct CDR3 sequences, with roughly 40% occurring only once. The sequencing input was blood. These receptors were obtained from a man younger than 35 in good health.

The chain couples TRBV5-6 to TRBJ2-1; D gene unclear. Trimming removed 4 bases from V and 9 bases from J, with 17 bases in between. Germline CDR1 SGHDT, CDR2 YYEEEE. This CDR3 contains 14 residues. The CDR3 DNA sequence: TGTGCCAGCAGCGTTGCCGGGTTGGCGAGTGAGCAGTTCTTC. Translating gives CASSVAGLASEQFF.

At least ten counts were recorded for this clonotype. This chain uses TRBV12-3 or TRBV12-4 with TRBJ2-3; D remains ambiguous. The CDR3 extends over 12 amino acids. V was pared by 7 bases and J by 0 bases, with 5 bases between. This CDR3 is CASTWSTDTQYF. In DNA form, the CDR3 reads TGTGCCAGCACTTGGAGCACAGATACGCAGTATTTT.